Following are 10 T cell receptor beta chains from one sample sequenced in a study of T cells in Graves' hyperthyroidism and ophthalmopathy. RNA transcripts gave rise to amplified TCR beta CDR3 regions. With the HTBI primer set, the TCR CDR3 went through a first round of RT-PCR. TCRdb passed the multiplex PCR reads through MiXCR, listing each CDR3 protein once. The repertoire holds about 420,000 distinct CDR3 sequences, with roughly 15% as singletons. The sequencing input was blood. The receptors here all came from a woman under 30 with Graves' hyperthyroidism.

This clonotype was counted ten times or more. V and J are TRBV7-3 and TRBJ2-1; D tentatively fits TRBD1 or TRBD2 (5 bases each). This CDR3 comprises 13 residues. The germline V gene has CDR1 SGHTA and CDR2 FQGTGA. The V end lost 2 bases, the J end lost 6 bases, and 8 bases lay between the germline ends. The CDR3 DNA sequence: TGTGCCAGCAGCTTATCTGGGGGCAATGAGCAGTTCTTC. Protein sequence: CASSLSGGNEQFF.

This clonotype was seen at least ten times. V gene TRBV12-3 or TRBV12-4 combines with J gene TRBJ2-3; 11 bases map to TRBD2. This CDR3 is built from 15 residues. Trimming at V came to 7 bases and at J to 5 bases, leaving 8 bases not matched to a gene. The CDR3 DNA reads as TGTGCCAGCATTCTTAGCGGGAGGGCCATAGATACGCAGTATTTT. Protein: CASILSGRAIDTQYF.

This clonotype appeared many times. This sequence joins TRBV19 and TRBJ1-1; TRBD1 agrees at 11 bases. CDR3 length: 16 residues. V shed 6 bases, J shed 4 bases, and the junction held 10 bases outside the gene matches. From germline, CDR1 is LNHDA and CDR2 SQIVND (reference sequence). The CDR3, as DNA: TGTGCCAGTAGCCCAAGAGGGACAGGGGGGGGCACTGAAGCTTTCTTT. Protein: CASSPRGTGGGTEAFF.

This clonotype was seen a handful of times. A much more abundant neighbour one base away suggests this may be a read error. The rearrangement uses TRBV2 and TRBJ2-1; D possibly corresponds to TRBD1 (6 bases). Germline CDR1 is SNHLY and CDR2 is FYNNEI. The V and J ends lost 4 bases and 4 bases respectively, with 11 bases between them. The CDR3 covers 14 residues. DNA of the CDR3: TGTGCCAGCAGTGGACAGGAGGCTTACAATGAGCAGTTCTTC. The encoded protein is CASSGQEAYNEQFF.

This chain joins TRBV11-3 and TRBJ2-1; D is perhaps TRBD1 (5 bases). Trimming shortened V by 9 bases and J by 2 bases, and 23 bases separated the two germline ends. The germline V gene has CDR1 SGHNT and CDR2 YENEEA. The CDR3 runs 17 residues. CDR3 in amino acids: CASSISMWVGAYNEQFF. CDR3 in DNA: TGTGCCAGTAGTATCAGTATGTGGGTAGGGGCCTACAATGAGCAGTTCTTC.

The DNA for the CDR3 is TGCAGTGCTATAGCGGGACTGAGCACCGGGGAGCTGTTTTTT. This encodes CSAIAGLSTGELFF. This rearrangement joins TRBV20-1 to TRBJ2-2; TRBD2 matches at 8 bases. The CDR3 totals 14 residues. CDR1 is DFQATT and CDR2 is SNEGSKA in the germline V gene (reference sequence). The V gene end was trimmed by 4 bases and the J gene end by 4 bases; junction bases not matched to a gene: 5.

In its sample, this clonotype was seen many times. The chain couples TRBV20-1 to TRBJ2-7; D might be TRBD2 (5 bases). Per germline, CDR1 DFQATT and CDR2 SNEGSKA (reference sequence). V was shortened by 0 bases and J by 0 bases, with 24 bases between the two germline ends. This CDR3 has 19 amino acids. This chain's CDR3 is CSARDVGAWERYYSYEQYF. The CDR3 coding sequence is TGCAGTGCTAGAGACGTGGGTGCGTGGGAGAGATACTACTCCTACGAGCAGTACTTC.

This clonotype was detected many times. The V gene is TRBV7-9, the J gene TRBJ2-3; D is tentatively TRBD1 or TRBD2 (5 bases each). CDR1 and CDR2 (germline): SEHNR, FQNEAQ (reference sequence). V lost 0 bases and J 9 bases, leaving 10 bases between the germline ends. This CDR3 contains 13 residues. The CDR3 nucleotides are TGTGCCAGCAGCTTAGCCTTGGGGGACACGCAGTATTTT. Amino acid sequence: CASSLALGDTQYF.

In regard to this clonotype: This may come from a read error, since a much larger clone is one base off. This CDR3 fails to terminate in the conserved phenylalanine or tryptophan, so it likely reflects a read error. This rearrangement joins TRBV12-3 or TRBV12-4 to TRBJ1-1; 7 nucleotides agree with TRBD1. The CDR3 is made up of 14 amino acids. Trimming took 5 bases from V and 5 from J; bases not matched to a gene: 8. The CDR3 region is CASSRTGAATEAFL. The CDR3 coding sequence is TGTGCCAGCAGTAGAACAGGGGCCGCAACTGAAGCTTTCCTT.

This clonotype was detected ten times or more. V and J are TRBV29-1 and TRBJ2-1; perhaps TRBD1 as D (5 bases). This CDR3 has 13 amino acids. CDR1 is SQVTM and CDR2 is ANQGSEA in the germline V gene. The germline V and J ends were trimmed by 6 bases and 6 bases, with 15 bases remaining between them. CDR3 nucleotide sequence: TGCAGCGTGGGGCCGCGCGACTCCAATGAGCAGTTCTTC. Translating gives CSVGPRDSNEQFF.